The clone carrying this TCR beta chain was picked up one time. This table comes from immunoSEQ multiplex PCR, and its TCRdb copy is limited to in-frame clones, with some not included. The sample has some 4,500 clones; approximately 69% are singletons. This specimen comes from a study of tissue T cells after allogeneic stem cell transplantation. Study information: Samples with visible lymphocytes on H&E were prioritized for sequencing.

Steroid-refractory graft-versus-host disease after allogeneic hematopoietic cell transplant qualified adults for prospective research-autopsy enrollment. This specimen consisted of duodenal tissue, obtained at autopsy. The clonotype comes from a female patient aged 18 to 50 with steroid-refractory graft-versus-host disease after an allogeneic stem cell transplant. Some T cells may be the graft donor's.

The DNA of the CDR3 is TGTGCCAGCAGTTTTGGGAGCTGGGAGACCCAGTACTTC. This codes for CASSFGSWETQYF. J is TRBJ2-5 and V is TRBV27, with a weak D call TRBD2 (5 bases). V gave up 3 bases and J gave up 5 bases, with 10 bases separating them. The CDR3 covers 13 residues. CDR1 and CDR2 (germline): MNHEY, SMNVEV (reference sequence).